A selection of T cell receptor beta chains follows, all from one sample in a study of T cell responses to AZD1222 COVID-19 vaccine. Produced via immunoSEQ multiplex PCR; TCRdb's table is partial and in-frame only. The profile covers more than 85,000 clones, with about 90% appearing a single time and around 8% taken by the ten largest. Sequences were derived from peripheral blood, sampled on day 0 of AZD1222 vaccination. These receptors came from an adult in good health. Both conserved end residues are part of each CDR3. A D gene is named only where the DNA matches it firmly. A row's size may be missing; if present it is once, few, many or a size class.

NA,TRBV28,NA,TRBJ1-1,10,TGTGGAGCTTCGAACACTGAAGCTTTCTTT,CGASNTEAFF
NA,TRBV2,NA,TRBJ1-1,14,TGTGCCAGCAGTGTAGGACAGATGAACACTGAAGCTTTCTTT,CASSVGQMNTEAFF
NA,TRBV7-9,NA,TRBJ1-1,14,TGTGCCAGCAGCTTCGAGGGGATGAACACTGAAGCTTTCTTT,CASSFEGMNTEAFF
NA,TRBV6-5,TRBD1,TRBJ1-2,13,TGTGCCAGCAGTAGGACAGGGAAAGTTGGCTACACCTTC,CASSRTGKVGYTF
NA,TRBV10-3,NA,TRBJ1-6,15,TGTGCCATCAGTGATGGCAGGGGTCGGTTATCACCCCTCCACTTT,CAISDGRGRLSPLHF
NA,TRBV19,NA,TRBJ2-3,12,TGTGCCAGTAGCCTTGGGTCAGATACGCAGTATTTT,CASSLGSDTQYF
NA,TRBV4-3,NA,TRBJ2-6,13,TGCGCCAGCAGCTACTCGGGGGCCAACGTCCTGACTTTC,CASSYSGANVLTF
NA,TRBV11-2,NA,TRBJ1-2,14,TGTGCCAGCAGCATCCGGGAAGCTAACTATGGCTACACCTTC,CASSIREANYGYTF
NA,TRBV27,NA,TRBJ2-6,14,TGTGCCAGCAGTTTCGGGGTTGGGGCCAACGTCCTGACTTTC,CASSFGVGANVLTF
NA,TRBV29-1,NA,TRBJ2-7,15,TGCAGCGTTGAAGATCTGGCATCTAGCTCCTACGAGCAGTACTTC,CSVEDLASSSYEQYF
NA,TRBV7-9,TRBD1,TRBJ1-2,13,TGTGCCAGCTTAAAGACAGGGGAGGATGGCTACACCTTC,CASLKTGEDGYTF
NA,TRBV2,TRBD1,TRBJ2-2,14,TGTGCCAGCAGACGGGGGACAGGGCCTGGGGAGCTGTTTTTT,CASRRGTGPGELFF
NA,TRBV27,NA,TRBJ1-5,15,TGTGCCAGCACCACGTCGGGGATAGGAAATCAGCCCCAGCATTTT,CASTTSGIGNQPQHF
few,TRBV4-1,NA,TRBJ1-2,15,TGCGCCAGCAGCCAAGATGGGGTCGGGGGCTGGGGCTACACCTTC,CASSQDGVGGWGYTF
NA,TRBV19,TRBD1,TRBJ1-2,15,TGTGCCAGTAGTCCAGGGGGGACATTGAACTATGGCTACACCTTC,CASSPGGTLNYGYTF
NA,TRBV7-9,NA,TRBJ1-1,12,TGTGCCAGCAGCCTGACTGCAGGGGAAGCTTTCTTT,CASSLTAGEAFF
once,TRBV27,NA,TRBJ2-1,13,TGTGCCAGCAGTTTAACTGGGGGCAATGAGCAGTTCTTC,CASSLTGGNEQFF
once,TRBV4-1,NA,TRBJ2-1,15,TGCGCCAGCAGCCACGGACGGAGCTCCTACAATGAGCAGTTCTTC,CASSHGRSSYNEQFF
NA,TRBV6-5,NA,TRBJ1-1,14,TGTGCCAGCAGCCTGGATGATACGGCCGCTGAAGCTTTCTTT,CASSLDDTAAEAFF
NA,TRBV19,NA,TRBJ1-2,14,TGTGCCAGTAGTATCGGCGCGGGGGTTTATGGCTACACCTTC,CASSIGAGVYGYTF
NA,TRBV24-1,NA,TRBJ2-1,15,TGTGCCACCAGTGACCCGACAGAATTGCCCCCCGGGCTGTTCTTC,CATSDPTELPPGLFF
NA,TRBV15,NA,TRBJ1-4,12,TGTGCCACCGCGGGGGTTAATGAAAAACTGTTTTTT,CATAGVNEKLFF
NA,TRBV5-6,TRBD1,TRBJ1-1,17,TGTGCCAGCAGCCCCAGGACAGGCTCTGTTATGAACACTGAAGCTTTCTTT,CASSPRTGSVMNTEAFF
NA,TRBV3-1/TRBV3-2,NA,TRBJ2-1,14,TGTGCCAGCAGCCAAAGGGGGGTCTACAATGAGCAGTTCTTC,CASSQRGVYNEQFF
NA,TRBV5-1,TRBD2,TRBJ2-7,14,TGCGCCAGCAGCTCCCTGACTAGCAGCTACGAGCAGTACTTC,CASSSLTSSYEQYF
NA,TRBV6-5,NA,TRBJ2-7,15,TGTGCCAGCAGAGGGGGTTTGGGGGCTTCCTACGAGCAGTACTTC,CASRGGLGASYEQYF
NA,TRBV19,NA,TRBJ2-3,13,TGTGCCAGCTCCAACCCAGGGCCAGATACGCAGTATTTT,CASSNPGPDTQYF
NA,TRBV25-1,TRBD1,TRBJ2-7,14,TGTGCCAGCTCGGGACAGGGGGCTTCCTACGAGCAGTACTTC,CASSGQGASYEQYF
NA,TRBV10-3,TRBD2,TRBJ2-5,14,TGTGCCATCAGCCGCCTTGGGGGGGTGGAGACCCAGTACTTC,CAISRLGGVETQYF
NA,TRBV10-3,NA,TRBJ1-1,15,TGTGCCATCAGTGAGCCAACCAAGGGGTCCCCTGAAGCTTTCTTT,CAISEPTKGSPEAFF
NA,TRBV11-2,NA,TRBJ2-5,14,TGTGCCAGCAGCCGGCGGCTATTACAAGAGACCCAGTACTTC,CASSRRLLQETQYF
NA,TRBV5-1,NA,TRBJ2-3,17,TGCGCCAGCAGCTTGGCCATTGGGGGGAACTTCGCAGATACGCAGTATTTT,CASSLAIGGNFADTQYF
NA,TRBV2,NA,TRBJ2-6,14,TGTGCCAGCGGACGGGGCTCTGGGGCCAACGTCCTGACTTTC,CASGRGSGANVLTF
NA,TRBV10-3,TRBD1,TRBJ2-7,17,TGTGCCATCAGTGAGGTAAACTCCGGGACAGGGTTTTTCGAGCAGTACTTC,CAISEVNSGTGFFEQYF
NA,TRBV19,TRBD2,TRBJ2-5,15,TGTGCCAGTAGAGGTCGCGGGGGTGGACAAGAGACCCAGTACTTC,CASRGRGGGQETQYF
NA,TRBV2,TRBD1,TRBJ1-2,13,TGTGCCAGCAGTGAGGACAGGAACTATGGCTACACCTTC,CASSEDRNYGYTF
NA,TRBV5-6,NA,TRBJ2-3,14,TGTGCCAGCAGCTTCCGGGAAAGCCCAGATACGCAGTATTTT,CASSFRESPDTQYF
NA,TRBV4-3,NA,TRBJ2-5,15,TGCGCCAGCAGCCAGACTGCGGGCAGTCTCGGGGCCCAGTACTTC,CASSQTAGSLGAQYF
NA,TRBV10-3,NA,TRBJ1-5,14,TGTGCCATCAGTGAATCAGGGGCTGACCAGCCCCAGCATTTT,CAISESGADQPQHF
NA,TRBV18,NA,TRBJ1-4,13,TGTGCCAGCTCACCACGGGCAGCCGCGACCCAGTTTTTT,CASSPRAAATQFF
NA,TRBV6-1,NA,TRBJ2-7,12,TGTGCCAGCAGTGAAGTTAGGGACGAGCAGTACTTC,CASSEVRDEQYF
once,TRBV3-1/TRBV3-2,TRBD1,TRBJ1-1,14,TGTGCCAGCAGCCTTCCGGGACAGCACACTGAAGCTTTCTTT,CASSLPGQHTEAFF
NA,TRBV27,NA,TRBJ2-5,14,TGTGCCAGCAGGGGCCTGGGGGCCCAGGAGACCCAGTACTTC,CASRGLGAQETQYF
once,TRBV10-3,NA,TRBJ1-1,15,TGTGCCATAGGGGCCACCTCGGGAGGTAACACTGAAGCTTTCTTT,CAIGATSGGNTEAFF